This TCR beta chain is from a study of OX40 agonist ivuxolimab in advanced cancers. Clones were read by immunoSEQ multiplex PCR, and TCRdb kept only the in-frame ones, dropping some. Among approximately 59,000 clones listed, approximately 89% were seen once. Germline V CDR1 and CDR2: MNHNY, SVGAGI (reference sequence). The CDR3 is made up of 14 amino acids. V lost 4 bases and J lost 1, with 11 bases in between. The clonotype comes from an adult with an advanced solid tumor such as melanoma, head and neck, liver or kidney cancer. Sequencing used CD4+ or CD8+ T cells sorted from blood, obtained in a trial of the OX40 agonist ivuxolimab. The V call is TRBV6-6, the J call TRBJ2-7; possible D gene TRBD2, 5 bases. This CDR3 is CASSFSERSYEQYF. CDR3 DNA sequence: TGTGCCAGCAGTTTTAGCGAGAGATCCTACGAGCAGTACTTC.